Listed here are 30 T cell receptor beta chains from one sample, sequenced in a study of blood T cell repertoires in COVID-19 (dated by TCRdb to 2020 to 2022). The library was prepared using the immunoSEQ multiplex PCR assay. Sourced from immuneACCESS, this table was stored by TCRdb with only in-frame sequences that have V and J called. A share of the clones is absent; for the studies checked, an unresolved V gene accounts for under half, and the remainder has no known explanation. The sample table records some 270,000 clones; roughly 90% of these occur just once. Less than 3.5% of the sample lies in the top ten. The material sequenced was PBMCs or T cells enriched from blood (not recorded which). The receptor set was obtained from a man aged 35 to 55 who had been exposed to COVID-19.

The J gene is TRBJ2-1, the V gene TRBV7-3; 12 nucleotides agree with TRBD2. Germline CDR1 reads SGHTA; CDR2 reads FQGTGA. V lost 2 bases, J lost 4 bases, and 3 bases stayed unmatched. This CDR3 is built from 16 residues. This CDR3 reads CASSLLGTSGYNEQFF. The CDR3 DNA sequence: TGTGCCAGCAGCTTATTAGGGACTAGCGGGTACAATGAGCAGTTCTTC. Looking up the rest from reference TRBV7-3 and TRBJ2-1 gives the full variable domain: GAGVSQTPSNKVTEKGKYVELRCDPISGHTALYWYRQSLGQGPEFLIYFQGTGAADDSGLPNDRFFAVRPEGSVSTLKIQRTERGDSAVYLCASSLLGTSGYNEQFFGPGTRLTVL.

The gene calls are TRBV28 and TRBJ1-1; 8 bases agree with TRBD1. CDR1 and CDR2 from the germline V gene are MDHEN and SYDVKM. The length of the CDR3 is 13 residues. Trimming removed 6 bases from V and 10 bases from J; junction bases left unmatched: 10. The CDR3: CASRIGQGVTAFF. CDR3 nucleotide sequence: TGTGCCAGCAGAATCGGACAGGGAGTAACAGCTTTCTTT.

The CDR3 DNA reads TGTGCCAGTACCCCAGACTTTCTCAATGAGCAGTTCTTC. Its translation is CASTPDFLNEQFF. V gene TRBV19 combines with J gene TRBJ2-1; unclear D gene. CDR3 size: 13 residues. Trimming pared 7 bases from V and 6 bases from J, leaving 13 bases between. Germline loops: CDR1 LNHDA, CDR2 SQIVND (reference sequence).

The chain is built from TRBV27 and TRBJ2-3; TRBD2 might be the D (5 bases). Between the trimmed V and J ends, which lost 2 bases and 14 bases, there was a span of 14 bases. Germline V gives CDR1 MNHEY, CDR2 SMNVEV (reference sequence). The CDR3 has 12 amino acids. The CDR3 loop reads CASSLGTSSPYF. As DNA, the CDR3 is TGTGCCAGCAGTTTAGGCACTAGTTCTCCGTATTTT.

V is TRBV2 and J is TRBJ2-1; D not certain. Germline assignment: CDR1 SNHLY and CDR2 FYNNEI. This CDR3 region has 15 residues. Trimming shortened V by 5 bases and J by 4 bases, and 15 bases separated the two germline ends. CDR3 residues: CASSLSVTVYNEQFF. CDR3 bases: TGTGCCAGCAGTCTAAGCGTAACCGTATACAATGAGCAGTTCTTC. Full variable domain (rest looked up from reference TRBV2 and TRBJ2-1): EPEVTQTPSHQVTQMGQEVILRCVPISNHLYFYWYRQILGQKVEFLVSFYNNEISEKSEIFDDQFSVERPDGSNFTLKIRSTKLEDSAMYFCASSLSVTVYNEQFFGPGTRLTVL.

The genes are TRBV7-6 and TRBJ1-4; no definite D call. Trimming took off 4 bases at V and 0 bases at J, with 6 bases between the two ends. This CDR3 is 14 amino acids long. CDR1 and CDR2 from the germline V gene are SGHVS and FNYEAQ. CDR3 residues: CASSSGPTNEKLFF. The CDR3 bases are TGTGCCAGCAGCTCCGGTCCAACTAATGAAAAACTGTTTTTT.

The chain combines TRBV5-4 with TRBJ1-1; D is perhaps TRBD1 (5 bases). Germline lookup yields CDR1 SGHNT and CDR2 YYREEE (reference sequence). This CDR3 contains 14 residues. With 7 bases removed from V and 4 bases from J, the gap between germline ends came to 17 bases. Here the CDR3 reads CASLRGGGSTEAFF. The CDR3 DNA reads as TGTGCCAGCTTAAGGGGAGGTGGGAGCACTGAAGCTTTCTTT. The full variable domain, completed using reference TRBV5-4 and TRBJ1-1, is ETGVTQSPTHLIKTRGQQVTLRCSSQSGHNTVSWYQQALGQGPQFIFQYYREEENGRGNFPPRFSGLQFPNYSSELNVNALELDDSALYLCASLRGGGSTEAFFGQGTRLTVV.

The rearrangement joins TRBV28 to TRBJ2-1; 12 nucleotides line up with TRBD1. The V and J ends lost 7 bases and 7 bases, in that order; junction bases with no gene match: 8. Germline loops: CDR1 MDHEN, CDR2 SYDVKM. CDR3 length equals 15 residues. CDR3: CASTSAGQGANEQFF. CDR3 DNA sequence: TGTGCCAGCACCAGTGCGGGACAGGGGGCGAATGAGCAGTTCTTC.

This chain uses TRBV24-1 with TRBJ2-7, with 7 bases matching TRBD1. The length of the CDR3 is 13 residues. Germline V gene sequence: CDR1 KGHDR, CDR2 SFDVKD. V lost 7 bases, J lost 0 bases, and 2 bases stayed unmatched. CDR3 in amino acids: CATSGQDSYEQYF. Written as DNA, the CDR3 is TGTGCCACCAGCGGACAGGACTCCTACGAGCAGTACTTC.

V is TRBV6-6 and J is TRBJ2-7; 7 bases match TRBD1. Germline V gene sequence: CDR1 MNHNY, CDR2 SVGAGI (reference sequence). This CDR3 region has 15 residues. Trimming took 6 bases from V and 3 from J; bases not matched to a gene: 11. In DNA form, the CDR3 reads TGTGCCAGCAGACGTGACGAGGGACAGTACTACGAGCAGTACTTC. It codes for CASRRDEGQYYEQYF.

This clone occurred once. The V call is TRBV19, the J call TRBJ1-5, with D tentatively TRBD1 (5 bases). The V end was cut by 4 bases, the J end by 2 bases, with 9 bases between. The CDR3 sequence is 14 residues long. Looked up from germline, CDR1 is LNHDA and CDR2 is SQIVND (reference sequence). The CDR3 nucleotides read TGTGCCAGTAGTACAGGGATGGGCAATCAGCCCCAGCATTTT. Its translation is CASSTGMGNQPQHF.

This clone appeared a single time. This sequence joins TRBV9 and TRBJ2-1; TRBD2 matches at 11 bases. The germline V gene encodes CDR1 SGDLS and CDR2 YYNGEE. The CDR3 contains 13 residues. J lost 5 bases, V lost 5 bases, and 0 bases had no gene match. Here the CDR3 reads CASRGLADNEQFF. The DNA for the CDR3 is TGTGCCAGCAGGGGACTAGCGGACAATGAGCAGTTCTTC.

The chain combines TRBV28 with TRBJ1-2, with TRBD1 identical over 7 bases. Losses at the gene ends were 6 bases for V and 5 bases for J; bases not matched to a gene: 9. Germline assignment: CDR1 MDHEN and CDR2 SYDVKM. This CDR3 region has 14 residues. CDR3 bases: TGTGCCAGCAGCTCGGCCGGGACAGTTTATGGCTACACCTTC. Translation: CASSSAGTVYGYTF.

On this clone itself: Its ends do not fully match the called genes, so a read error is possible. This chain joins TRBV20-1 and TRBJ1-1, with D possibly TRBD1 on 6 matching bases. The CDR3 spans 11 residues. Germline assignment: CDR1 DFQATT and CDR2 SNEGSKA (reference sequence). In DNA, the CDR3 is TGCAGTGAGAGGGGGAACCCTGAAGCTTTCTTT. Protein sequence: CSERGNPEAFF.

On this clone itself: One end of the junction varies from germline; a read error may be responsible. The chain employs TRBV30 and TRBJ1-1; the D is unclear. The CDR3 consists of 12 residues. In germline, CDR1 is GTSNPN, CDR2 SVGIG (reference sequence). The CDR3 DNA reads as TGTGCCTGGACGCACGAGAACTCTGAAGCTTTCTTT. It is translated as CAWTHENSEAFF.

This clone was seen once. V usage is TRBV30 and J usage is TRBJ2-1, with 10 nucleotides matching TRBD2. Germline loops: CDR1 GTSNPN, CDR2 SVGIG (reference sequence). This CDR3 is 16 amino acids long. V was clipped by 2 bases and J by 1 base; unmatched bases: 5. The CDR3 bases are TGTGCCTGGAGTCTACTAGCGGGATGGTCCTACAATGAGCAGTTCTTC. It specifies CAWSLLAGWSYNEQFF.

The chain has TRBV6-5 and TRBJ1-5; TRBD1 matches 10 bases. The V segment lost 10 bases and the J segment 6 bases; nucleotides outside the gene matches: 9. The germline V gene has CDR1 MNHEY and CDR2 SVGAGI. This CDR3 spans 14 amino acids. CDR3 coding DNA: TGTGCCACCATGGACAGGGGGGAAGTTCAGCCCCAGCATTTT. Its protein is CATMDRGEVQPQHF.

The V and J genes are TRBV25-1 and TRBJ2-5, with no clear D. V dropped 3 bases and J dropped 7 bases, with 9 bases sitting between them. The CDR3 consists of 12 residues. Germline V gives CDR1 MGHDK, CDR2 SYGVNS. The CDR3 region has the DNA TGTGCCAGCAGTGATTCTCTTGTGACCCAGTACTTC. As protein: CASSDSLVTQYF. The full variable domain, in which reference TRBV25-1 and TRBJ2-5 provide the parts outside the CDR3, is EADIYQTPRYLVIGTGKKITLECSQTMGHDKMYWYQQDPGMELHLIHYSYGVNSTEKGDLSSESTVSRIRTEHFPLTLESARPSHTSQYLCASSDSLVTQYFGPGTRLLVL.

The V gene is TRBV27, the J gene TRBJ2-3; the match to TRBD1 covers 7 bases. The V gene end was trimmed by 6 bases and the J gene end by 3 bases; junction bases not matched to a gene: 6. Per the germline V gene, CDR1 is MNHEY and CDR2 is SMNVEV (reference sequence). The CDR3 has 14 residues. The CDR3, as DNA: TGTGCCAGCAGGGATCAGGGGGATACAGATACGCAGTATTTT. Encoded protein: CASRDQGDTDTQYF.

This CDR3 reads CATKGDRNTEAFF. In DNA form, the CDR3 reads TGTGCCACTAAGGGGGACCGGAACACTGAAGCTTTCTTT. The V and J genes are TRBV18 and TRBJ1-1, with D tentatively TRBD1 (6 bases). The CDR3 totals 13 residues. From germline, CDR1 is KGHSH and CDR2 LQKENI. The V gene lost 10 bases and the J gene lost 1 base, with 13 bases spanning the gap.

The V gene is TRBV3-1 (or the pseudogene TRBV3-2), the J gene TRBJ2-1; 12 positions agree with TRBD2. The germline CDR1 and CDR2 sequences are LGHDT and YNNKEL (reference sequence). The CDR3 is 16 amino acids. V lost 1 base and J lost 5; bases outside the gene matches: 3. CDR3 DNA sequence: TGTGCCAGCAGCCAAGGGACTAGCGGGACCAACAATGAGCAGTTCTTC. Encoded protein: CASSQGTSGTNNEQFF.

The chain couples TRBV30 to TRBJ1-6; D is unresolved. Germline CDR1 is GTSNPN and CDR2 is SVGIG (reference sequence). V lost 4 bases, J lost 5 bases, and 9 bases lay in between. The CDR3 covers 13 residues. CDR3 in amino acids: CAWKRTDNSPLHF. In DNA form, the CDR3 reads TGTGCCTGGAAGCGGACGGATAATTCACCCCTCCACTTT. Complete variable domain (other parts from reference TRBV30 and TRBJ1-6): SQTIHQWPATLVQPVGSPLSLECTVEGTSNPNLYWYRQAAGRGLQLLFYSVGIGQISSEVPQNLSASRPQDRQFILSSKKLLLSDSGFYLCAWKRTDNSPLHFGNGTRLTVT.

The rearrangement links TRBV7-2 to TRBJ2-5; no definite D call. Trimming removed 0 bases at V and 4 bases at J, with 6 bases between. The germline V gene has CDR1 SGHTA and CDR2 FQGNSA. This CDR3 contains 13 residues. CDR3 region: CASSLALVETQYF. CDR3 DNA: TGTGCCAGCAGCTTAGCGCTAGTAGAGACCCAGTACTTC.

The J gene is TRBJ1-1, the V gene TRBV5-4; D call uncertain. CDR1 SGHNT and CDR2 YYREEE come from the germline V gene (reference sequence). Trimming removed 0 bases at V and 8 bases at J, with 5 bases between. CDR3 size: 11 residues. CDR3 nucleotide sequence: TGTGCCAGCAGCTTGGACAGAGAAGCTTTCTTT. This gives the protein CASSLDREAFF.

The rearrangement joins TRBV14 to TRBJ1-1; no clear D gene. CDR1 and CDR2 from the germline V gene are SGHDN and FVKESK. The ends were cut back, 4 bases at V and 0 bases at J, with 18 bases in the middle. The CDR3 extends over 17 amino acids. In DNA form, the CDR3 reads TGTGCCAGCAGCCGAGATAGGAGGGCGCCTTTGAACACTGAAGCTTTCTTT. Its translation: CASSRDRRAPLNTEAFF.

This rearrangement joins TRBV28 to TRBJ1-3; TRBD1 is a possible D gene (5 bases). CDR3 length: 15 amino acids. Germline V gene data show CDR1 as MDHEN and CDR2 as SYDVKM. V was shortened by 4 bases and J by 4 bases, with 14 bases between the two germline ends. The DNA for the CDR3 is TGTGCCAGCAGTTCAGGGTTTTTTGGGGGAAACACCATATATTTT. Translating it yields CASSSGFFGGNTIYF.

This chain connects TRBV13 to TRBJ2-3; TRBD2 agrees at 7 bases. This CDR3 is 19 amino acids long. The V and J ends lost 2 bases and 0 bases, in that order; junction bases with no gene match: 14. Germline V gene data show CDR1 as PRHDT and CDR2 as FYEKMQ (reference sequence). The CDR3 DNA reads TGTGCCAGCAGCTTACTCATTAGCGGGCAACGTGCTAGCACAGATACGCAGTATTTT. This sequence encodes CASSLLISGQRASTDTQYF.

The chain recombines TRBV4-1 with TRBJ1-1; a weak D match, TRBD1 (6 bases). The CDR3 covers 15 residues. Germline-derived CDR1 and CDR2 are MGHRA and YSYEKL. Trimming took 4 bases from V and 6 from J, leaving 18 bases between them. The CDR3: CASSPNRVYRSEAFF. Written as DNA, the CDR3 is TGCGCCAGCAGCCCTAACAGGGTGTACCGTTCTGAAGCTTTCTTT.

The J gene is TRBJ1-2, the V gene TRBV19; the D gene is possibly TRBD1 (6 bases). The V gene's germline CDR1 is LNHDA and CDR2 SQIVND (reference sequence). There are 14 residues in the CDR3. V was trimmed by 5 bases and J by 6 bases, leaving 16 bases between them. The CDR3 coding sequence is TGTGCCAGTAGTCTCCCTACAGGGAAGAATGGCTACACCTTC. Its translation: CASSLPTGKNGYTF.

The DNA of the CDR3 is TGTGCCACCAGTGGCCTCCGGAAGACAGGGGGCCTCAATGAGCAGTTCTTC. Translated, it gives CATSGLRKTGGLNEQFF. The chain combines TRBV24-1 with TRBJ2-1; 10 nucleotides match TRBD1. Germline V gene sequence: CDR1 KGHDR, CDR2 SFDVKD. The CDR3 is made up of 17 amino acids. V shed 5 bases and J 6 bases; nucleotides not matched to a gene: 12.